Ten or more counts support the clone carrying this T cell receptor (beta chain). The sorted libraries took 1 million CD4+ or CD8+ T cells. It was by 5'RACE with 10-nucleotide random UMIs that the cDNA was made. TCRdb re-analysed the 5' RACE reads in MiXCR, keeping a single row per CDR3 protein. The sample has 30,000 to 45,000 distinct CDR3 sequences; around 5% are singletons. These data come from a study of neurological immune-mediated disorders. The CDR3 contains 13 residues. Germline assignment: CDR1 SGHTA and CDR2 FQGTGA. With 5 bases removed from V and 1 base from J, the gap between germline ends came to 8 bases.

Sequenced input: CD4+ T cells from blood. This receptor was taken from a man between 18 and 29 years old in good health. The chain uses TRBV7-3 and TRBJ1-1; maybe TRBD1 (6 bases). The CDR3 sequence is CASSGGQNTEAFF. DNA of the CDR3: TGTGCCAGCAGCGGGGGACAGAACACTGAAGCTTTCTTT.